Shown below are 11 T cell receptor beta chains from a single sample sequenced in a study of beta chain features in type 1 diabetes. Study outcomes and limitations: Shortening of TCRB CDR3s, moderate but significant, appeared in all four CD4+ subsets of Type 1 diabetes patients.

The sequenced template was cDNA made from the entire isolated RNA. Libraries were prepared by immunoSEQ multiplex PCR; TCRdb keeps only in-frame clonotypes and omits some of them. This sample has about 280,000 clones; approximately 15% occur once, and the top ten carry 0.015% to 0.017%. Their specific antigens are unknown. What was sequenced was naive CD4+ T cells from blood. The receptor source for this set is a man aged 18-30 years with type 1 diabetes.

J is TRBJ2-4 and V is TRBV19; the D gene is possibly TRBD1 (5 bases). The length of the CDR3 is 13 residues. Germline V lookup: CDR1 LNHDA, CDR2 SQIVND (reference sequence). Trimming removed 6 bases from V and 1 base from J, with 7 bases in between. The CDR3 nucleotides are TGTGCCAGTAGAGGGGTGGCCAAAAACATTCAGTACTTC. It specifies CASRGVAKNIQYF. The variable domain in full, completed from reference TRBV19 and TRBJ2-4, reads DGGITQSPKYLFRKEGQNVTLSCEQNLNHDAMYWYRQDPGQGLRLIYYSQIVNDFQKGDIAEGYSVSREKKESFPLTVTSAQKNPTAFYLCASRGVAKNIQYFGAGTRLSVL.

In this sample, this clone turned up a few times. The chain is built from TRBV7-2 and TRBJ2-5; no reliable D call. Germline V CDR1 and CDR2: SGHTA, FQGNSA. With 6 bases removed from V and 1 base from J, the gap between germline ends came to 12 bases. The CDR3 contains 14 residues. In DNA, the CDR3 is TGTGCCAGCAGGGCGGCCAGCGTCCAAGAGACCCAGTACTTC. It translates to CASRAASVQETQYF.

This clone was found a few times. V is TRBV28 and J is TRBJ1-1; tentatively, D is TRBD1 (5 bases). Germline V lookup: CDR1 MDHEN, CDR2 SYDVKM. V lost 8 bases to trimming and J lost 5 bases, with 21 bases between them. The CDR3 runs to 15 residues. The CDR3 DNA sequence: TGTGCCAGCGGCAGGGACTGGGTTGCGGGAACTGAAGCTTTCTTT. This gives the protein CASGRDWVAGTEAFF. The whole variable domain, filled in from reference TRBV28 and TRBJ1-1, reads DVKVTQSSRYLVKRTGEKVFLECVQDMDHENMFWYRQDPGLGLRLIYFSYDVKMKEKGDIPEGYSVSREKKERFSLILESASTNQTSMYLCASGRDWVAGTEAFFGQGTRLTVV.

The rearrangement uses TRBV15 and TRBJ2-1; D uncertain. V dropped 0 bases and J dropped 5 bases, with 17 bases sitting between them. CDR3 length: 17 residues. The germline V gene encodes CDR1 LNHNV and CDR2 YYDKDF (reference sequence). This CDR3 is CATSRDRAYILHNEQFF. CDR3 coding DNA: TGTGCCACCAGCAGAGATCGAGCGTACATCCTCCACAATGAGCAGTTCTTC.

The chain combines TRBV2 with TRBJ2-5; weak D call: TRBD1 (5 bases). Deletions cut 7 bases from V and 0 bases from J, with 15 bases between. The CDR3 spans 15 residues. Germline CDR1 is SNHLY and CDR2 is FYNNEI. The CDR3 nucleotides are TGTGCCAGCACCCGCCGACAGACGTACCAAGAGACCCAGTACTTC. It translates to CASTRRQTYQETQYF. Combining the CDR3 with reference TRBV2 and TRBJ2-5 gives the whole variable domain EPEVTQTPSHQVTQMGQEVILRCVPISNHLYFYWYRQILGQKVEFLVSFYNNEISEKSEIFDDQFSVERPDGSNFTLKIRSTKLEDSAMYFCASTRRQTYQETQYFGPGTRLLVL.

The CDR3 DNA is TGCAGCGCCCTGACAGGGGGCCCCTACGAGCAGTACTTC. This sequence encodes CSALTGGPYEQYF. This chain links TRBV29-1 with TRBJ2-7; 10 positions agree with TRBD1. The trim removed 7 bases at V and 2 bases at J, leaving 5 bases unmatched. The CDR3 runs to 13 residues. The germline V gene encodes CDR1 SQVTM and CDR2 ANQGSEA.

The rearrangement joins TRBV7-9 to TRBJ2-7, with 8 bases lining up with TRBD1. Per germline, CDR1 SEHNR and CDR2 FQNEAQ (reference sequence). V lost 5 bases, J lost 2 bases, and 5 bases stayed unmatched. CDR3 length: 14 residues. The CDR3 nucleotides read TGTGCCAGCAGCGGACAGGGCGTAACCTACGAGCAGTACTTC. Its protein is CASSGQGVTYEQYF.

This clone has a handful of counts. The V call is TRBV29-1, the J call TRBJ1-3; 7 bases map to TRBD1. Germline lookup yields CDR1 SQVTM and CDR2 ANQGSEA. CDR3 size: 14 residues. V gave up 7 bases and J gave up 0 bases; unmatched junction bases: 6. The CDR3 region has the DNA TGCAGCGCCGACAGGGATAACTCTGGAAACACCATATATTTT. The encoded protein is CSADRDNSGNTIYF.

This clone occurred once. The V call is TRBV28, the J call TRBJ1-4; 8 nucleotides align to TRBD1. The CDR3 consists of 14 residues. Germline loops: CDR1 MDHEN, CDR2 SYDVKM. After removal of 5 bases from V and 8 bases from J, the junction contained 7 bases not matched to a gene. The CDR3: CASSRTGPWEKLFF. The CDR3 nucleotides read TGTGCCAGCAGTCGGACAGGGCCATGGGAAAAACTGTTTTTT. Together with reference TRBV28 and TRBJ1-4, the CDR3 gives the full variable domain: DVKVTQSSRYLVKRTGEKVFLECVQDMDHENMFWYRQDPGLGLRLIYFSYDVKMKEKGDIPEGYSVSREKKERFSLILESASTNQTSMYLCASSRTGPWEKLFFGSGTQLSVL.

This clone was detected a few times. V gene TRBV28 combines with J gene TRBJ2-2; maybe TRBD1 (6 bases). V gave up 3 bases and J gave up 3 bases, with 8 bases separating them. CDR1 MDHEN and CDR2 SYDVKM come from the germline V gene. The CDR3 has 14 residues. CDR3 in DNA: TGTGCCAGCAGTTTCGGACAGTACACCGGGGAGCTGTTTTTT. Translating gives CASSFGQYTGELFF.

This clone was seen only a few times. The V gene is TRBV28, the J gene TRBJ2-7; D unclear. V was shortened by 2 bases and J by 2 bases, with 16 bases between the two germline ends. Germline CDR1 reads MDHEN; CDR2 reads SYDVKM. The CDR3 sequence is 16 residues long. CDR3 region: CASSLVSRLRTYEQYF. The DNA of the CDR3 is TGTGCCAGCAGTTTAGTTTCAAGGTTGAGGACCTACGAGCAGTACTTC.